This entry lists 27 T cell receptor beta chains sequenced from one sample in a study of blood T cell repertoires in COVID-19. Clones were read by immunoSEQ multiplex PCR, and TCRdb kept only the in-frame ones, dropping some. The sample holds about 37,000 clones; 89% are singletons and the top ten take about 6.5%. Sequencing was performed on peripheral blood. These receptors were obtained from a human donor in a cohort sampled during active COVID-19.

This rearrangement joins TRBV2 to TRBJ2-7; weak D call: TRBD1 (5 bases). V lost 8 bases to trimming and J lost 4 bases, with 12 bases between them. Looked up from germline, CDR1 is SNHLY and CDR2 is FYNNEI. The CDR3 contains 12 residues. The CDR3 reads CASGKTVYEQYF. CDR3 coding DNA: TGTGCCAGCGGTAAGACAGTATACGAGCAGTACTTC.

The V and J genes are TRBV30 and TRBJ1-5, with D possibly being TRBD1 (6 bases). Germline CDR1 GTSNPN, CDR2 SVGIG (reference sequence). V gave up 1 base and J gave up 7 bases, with 23 bases separating them. This CDR3 is 17 amino acids long. In nucleotides, the CDR3 is TGTGCCTGGAGTGGCCCCTGGGGTAGATTTCAGGGGCAGCCCCAGCATTTT. Its protein product is CAWSGPWGRFQGQPQHF.

This clone appeared a single time. J is TRBJ2-5 and V is TRBV10-1; D not resolved. This CDR3 comprises 12 residues. V lost 0 bases and J lost 5, with 4 bases in between. CDR1 is WNHNN and CDR2 is SYGVQD in the germline V gene (reference sequence). The CDR3 reads CASSESRETQYF. The DNA of the CDR3 is TGCGCCAGCAGTGAGTCGCGGGAGACCCAGTACTTC.

This clone has just a few counts. The chain has TRBV28 and TRBJ1-2, with TRBD1 matching over 11 bases. Germline V gives CDR1 MDHEN, CDR2 SYDVKM. The CDR3 runs 15 residues. The V segment lost 6 bases and the J segment 4 bases; nucleotides outside the gene matches: 7. The DNA of the CDR3 is TGTGCCAGCAGCTCCGGGACAGGGGGATCCTATGGCTACACCTTC. Translation: CASSSGTGGSYGYTF.

V is TRBV12-3 or TRBV12-4 and J is TRBJ1-2; no clear D gene. V gave up 6 bases and J gave up 6 bases, with 14 bases separating them. CDR3 length: 13 amino acids. The CDR3 DNA is TGTGCCAGCAGCCCCGACCGGGGTCATGGCTACACCTTC. Its translation is CASSPDRGHGYTF.

The J gene is TRBJ2-1, the V gene TRBV27; D is possibly TRBD1 (6 bases). CDR3 length equals 15 residues. Trimming removed 5 bases from V and 0 bases from J, with 11 bases in between. Germline V gene lookup returns CDR1 MNHEY and CDR2 SMNVEV (reference sequence). CDR3 amino acids: CASSNHRASYNEQFF. As DNA, the CDR3 is TGTGCCAGCAGTAACCACAGGGCCTCCTACAATGAGCAGTTCTTC.

This chain connects TRBV3-1 (or the pseudogene TRBV3-2) to TRBJ2-3; 8 positions match TRBD2. This CDR3 spans 20 amino acids. The germline V gene encodes CDR1 LGHDT and CDR2 YNNKEL (reference sequence). The J segment lost 2 bases and the V segment lost 1 base, leaving 17 bases of the junction unmatched. The CDR3 coding sequence is TGTGCCAGCAGCCAAGTTAGAACTAGCGGCACCATACGCATCACAGATACGCAGTATTTT. This encodes CASSQVRTSGTIRITDTQYF.

The chain links TRBV30 to TRBJ2-6, with TRBD1 matching 9 bases. The junction had 13 bases not matched to a gene; V was cut back by 4 bases and J by 3 bases. Germline V CDR1 and CDR2: GTSNPN, SVGIG (reference sequence). The CDR3 runs 18 residues. This CDR3 is CAWNAKGQGGYGANVLTF. CDR3 nucleotides: TGTGCCTGGAATGCTAAGGGACAGGGAGGATATGGGGCCAACGTCCTGACTTTC.

J is TRBJ1-1 and V is TRBV6-2 or TRBV6-3; 8 nucleotides line up with TRBD1. Germline CDR1 reads MNHEY; CDR2 reads SVGEGT. The CDR3 runs 14 residues. The V segment lost 2 bases and the J segment 3 bases; nucleotides outside the gene matches: 2. The CDR3 region has the DNA TGTGCCAGCAGTTACCGGACAGGGTACACTGAAGCTTTCTTT. Translation: CASSYRTGYTEAFF.

This clone showed up just once. The chain is built from TRBV4-3 and TRBJ1-1; TRBD1 agrees at 8 bases. CDR1 LGHNA and CDR2 YSLEER come from the germline V gene. The J segment lost 3 bases and the V segment lost 5 bases, leaving 5 bases of the junction unmatched. The CDR3 extends over 14 amino acids. The CDR3 reads CASSDRGWDTEAFF. The DNA of the CDR3 is TGCGCCAGCAGCGACAGGGGATGGGACACTGAAGCTTTCTTT.

The chain employs TRBV7-8 and TRBJ1-4, with D tentatively TRBD1 (6 bases). This CDR3 contains 15 residues. The V end lost 5 bases, the J end lost 4 bases, and 14 bases lay between the germline ends. The germline V gene encodes CDR1 SGHVS and CDR2 FQNEAQ. The chain's CDR3 is CASSPLTGVNEKLFF. For the CDR3, the DNA is TGTGCCAGCAGCCCCCTGACAGGCGTTAATGAAAAACTGTTTTTT.

V is TRBV2 and J is TRBJ2-5, with 8 bases matching TRBD2. Germline loops: CDR1 SNHLY, CDR2 FYNNEI. The V gene end was trimmed by 7 bases and the J gene end by 5 bases; junction bases not matched to a gene: 12. The length of the CDR3 is 15 residues. CDR3 in amino acids: CASKFGPGGVETQYF. In DNA, the CDR3 is TGTGCCAGCAAATTCGGGCCCGGGGGGGTGGAGACCCAGTACTTC.

J is TRBJ2-7 and V is TRBV19, with D uncertain. Trimming shortened V by 4 bases and J by 2 bases, and 12 bases separated the two germline ends. Germline V gene sequence: CDR1 LNHDA, CDR2 SQIVND (reference sequence). The CDR3 contains 14 residues. CDR3 sequence reads: CASSTLAGAYEQYF. The CDR3 DNA reads as TGTGCCAGTAGTACCCTCGCCGGTGCCTACGAGCAGTACTTC.

The gene calls are TRBV29-1 and TRBJ2-1; no definite D call. The germline V gene has CDR1 SQVTM and CDR2 ANQGSEA. This CDR3 is built from 13 residues. The germline V and J ends were trimmed by 2 bases and 0 bases, with 5 bases remaining between them. The CDR3 DNA is TGCAGCGTTGAAACTACCTCCTACAATGAGCAGTTCTTC. This codes for CSVETTSYNEQFF.

This clone was counted once. The chain is built from TRBV7-9 and TRBJ1-2, with TRBD1 matching 8 bases. Trimming cost V 5 bases and J 7 bases; bases outside gene matches: 12. Germline assignment: CDR1 SEHNR and CDR2 FQNEAQ (reference sequence). The CDR3 spans 15 residues. The CDR3 bases are TGTGCCAGCAGCCATACGACAGGGGTAAAAGGTGGCTACACCTTC. Protein: CASSHTTGVKGGYTF.

This chain joins TRBV11-2 and TRBJ1-6, with unresolved D. V was clipped by 5 bases and J by 8 bases, with 7 bases between them. The CDR3 is 12 residues long. Germline V gene lookup returns CDR1 SGHAT and CDR2 FQNNGV. The CDR3 region is CASSHSYSPLHF. As DNA, the CDR3 is TGTGCCAGCAGCCACAGCTATTCACCCCTCCACTTT.

This chain connects TRBV19 to TRBJ2-3, with a tentative D call TRBD2 (6 bases). Germline V gene lookup returns CDR1 LNHDA and CDR2 SQIVND (reference sequence). The CDR3 length is 16 residues. The V and J ends lost 1 base and 0 bases respectively, with 11 bases between them. CDR3 nucleotide sequence: TGTGCCAGTAGTATAGGCCTAGGGACTAGCACAGATACGCAGTATTTT. It yields the protein CASSIGLGTSTDTQYF. Combining the CDR3 with reference TRBV19 and TRBJ2-3 gives the whole variable domain DGGITQSPKYLFRKEGQNVTLSCEQNLNHDAMYWYRQDPGQGLRLIYYSQIVNDFQKGDIAEGYSVSREKKESFPLTVTSAQKNPTAFYLCASSIGLGTSTDTQYFGPGTRLTVL.

The CDR3, as DNA: TGTGCCAGCAGCCGACAGGGTAAGAAGGGTGAAGCTTTCTTT. Translated: CASSRQGKKGEAFF. The gene calls are TRBV7-9 and TRBJ1-1; TRBD1 aligns across 7 bases. The germline V gene encodes CDR1 SEHNR and CDR2 FQNEAQ (reference sequence). The V gene end was trimmed by 5 bases and the J gene end by 7 bases; junction bases not matched to a gene: 10. CDR3 length: 14 amino acids.

The chain joins TRBV2 to TRBJ2-1; 9 nucleotides agree with TRBD1. J gave up 7 bases and V 7 bases, and 11 bases lay outside the gene matches. The CDR3 contains 15 residues. Germline CDR1 reads SNHLY; CDR2 reads FYNNEI. This CDR3 reads CASTPSTGGLNEQFF. The CDR3 DNA follows: TGTGCCAGCACCCCGTCGACAGGGGGATTGAATGAGCAGTTCTTC.

This rearrangement joins TRBV6-2 or TRBV6-3 to TRBJ2-7, with a tentative D call TRBD1 (6 bases). Trimming removed 2 bases from V and 2 bases from J, with 7 bases in between. The CDR3 contains 13 residues. The germline CDR1 and CDR2 sequences are MNHEY and SVGEGT. The CDR3 loop is CASSYRTAYEQYF. For the CDR3, the DNA is TGTGCCAGCAGTTACCGGACAGCCTACGAGCAGTACTTC.

The chain links TRBV11-2 to TRBJ2-5; TRBD1 aligns across 9 bases. The CDR3 is 16 residues long. V shed 0 bases, J shed 4 bases, and the junction held 6 bases outside the gene matches. The germline V gene encodes CDR1 SGHAT and CDR2 FQNNGV. The chain's CDR3 is CASSLDLRQGGETQYF. The DNA of the CDR3 is TGTGCCAGCAGCTTAGATTTGCGACAGGGGGGAGAGACCCAGTACTTC. Full variable domain (outside the CDR3, taken from reference TRBV11-2 and TRBJ2-5): EAGVAQSPRYKIIEKRQSVAFWCNPISGHATLYWYQQILGQGPKLLIQFQNNGVVDDSQLPKDRFSAERLKGVDSTLKIQPAKLEDSAVYLCASSLDLRQGGETQYFGPGTRLLVL.

This clone showed up just a few times. The chain combines TRBV20-1 with TRBJ2-7; possible D gene TRBD2, 6 bases. The ends were cut back, 6 bases at V and 8 bases at J, with 14 bases in the middle. The CDR3 is made up of 11 amino acids. CDR1 and CDR2 from the germline V gene are DFQATT and SNEGSKA (reference sequence). CDR3 sequence: CSARDFQKQYF. The CDR3 DNA reads TGCAGTGCCCGGGACTTCCAAAAGCAGTACTTC.

The V and J genes are TRBV10-1 and TRBJ2-3, with D maybe TRBD1 (6 bases). CDR1 is WNHNN, CDR2 SYGVQD, per germline (reference sequence). V shed 4 bases and J shed 1 base, with 6 bases lying between them. The CDR3 length is 13 residues. CDR3 coding DNA: TGCGCCAGCAGTGGACAGGGCACAGATACGCAGTATTTT. Its translation is CASSGQGTDTQYF.

In its sample, this clone was seen once. This rearrangement joins TRBV30 to TRBJ2-7, with 8 bases matching TRBD1. V trimming: 3 bases; J trimming: 7 bases; junction bases outside the gene matches: 11. This CDR3 spans 14 amino acids. CDR1 GTSNPN and CDR2 SVGIG come from the germline V gene (reference sequence). CDR3 DNA sequence: TGTGCCTGGAGGTCGACAGGGGCAACGCGGGAGCAGTACTTC. Residues: CAWRSTGATREQYF.

This clone is labeled medium-sized. The genes are TRBV2 and TRBJ2-1, with 10 positions matching TRBD1. Germline CDR1 reads SNHLY; CDR2 reads FYNNEI. There are 15 residues in the CDR3. V lost 4 bases to trimming and J lost 6 bases; unmatched junction nucleotides: 6. The chain's CDR3 is CASSGGQGPPNEQFF. The CDR3 DNA is TGTGCCAGCAGTGGGGGACAGGGGCCGCCCAATGAGCAGTTCTTC.

The chain recombines TRBV11-2 with TRBJ2-7, with a weak D call TRBD2 (5 bases). V was clipped by 0 bases and J by 3 bases, with 12 bases between them. Looked up from germline, CDR1 is SGHAT and CDR2 is FQNNGV. This CDR3 spans 15 amino acids. The CDR3 spells CASSLDPGTGYEQYF. The DNA for the CDR3 is TGTGCCAGCAGCTTAGACCCGGGAACCGGCTACGAGCAGTACTTC.

Note on this clone: The same CDR3 also results from other DNA sequences found in this sample. The rearrangement links TRBV18 to TRBJ1-1, with no clear D. This CDR3 has 13 amino acids. Germline V gives CDR1 KGHSH, CDR2 LQKENI. Trimming pared 3 bases from V and 3 bases from J, leaving 8 bases between. The CDR3: CASSPGQDTEAFF. The CDR3 nucleotides are TGTGCCAGCTCACCGGGCCAGGACACTGAAGCTTTCTTT.